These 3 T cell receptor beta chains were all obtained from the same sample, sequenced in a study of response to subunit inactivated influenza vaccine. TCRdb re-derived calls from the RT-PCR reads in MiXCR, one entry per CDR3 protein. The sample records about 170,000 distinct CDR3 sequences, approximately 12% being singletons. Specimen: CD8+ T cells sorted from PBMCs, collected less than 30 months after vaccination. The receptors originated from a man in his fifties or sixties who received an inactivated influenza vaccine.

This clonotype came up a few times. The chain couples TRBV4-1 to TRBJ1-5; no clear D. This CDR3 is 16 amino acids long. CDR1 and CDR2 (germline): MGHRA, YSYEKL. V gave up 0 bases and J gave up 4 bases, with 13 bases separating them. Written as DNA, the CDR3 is TGCGCCAGCAGCCAAGATCACCAGGTTCGGAATCAGCCCCAGCATTTT. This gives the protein CASSQDHQVRNQPQHF.

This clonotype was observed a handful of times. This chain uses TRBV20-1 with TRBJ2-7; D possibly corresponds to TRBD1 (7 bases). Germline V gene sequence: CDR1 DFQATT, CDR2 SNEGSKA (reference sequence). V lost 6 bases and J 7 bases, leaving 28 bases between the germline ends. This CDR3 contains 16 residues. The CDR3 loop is CSARGGQTGFPWEQYF. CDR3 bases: TGCAGTGCCCGAGGGGGGCAGACAGGGTTTCCCTGGGAGCAGTACTTC.

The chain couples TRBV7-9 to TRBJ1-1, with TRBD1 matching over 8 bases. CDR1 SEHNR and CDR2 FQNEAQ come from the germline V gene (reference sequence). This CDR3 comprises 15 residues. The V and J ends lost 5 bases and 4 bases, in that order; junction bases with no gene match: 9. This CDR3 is CASSPYNDRGTEAFF. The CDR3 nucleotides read TGTGCCAGCAGCCCCTACAATGACAGGGGCACTGAAGCTTTCTTT.